This entry is about one TCR beta chain. The data were obtained in a study of T cell changes during pregnancy in multiple sclerosis. This CDR3 has 13 amino acids. Trimming pared 4 bases from V and 2 bases from J, leaving 10 bases between. CDR1 is SQVTM and CDR2 is ANQGSEA in the germline V gene. Only in-frame clones appear in the TCRdb table, and some are missing; sequencing was by immunoSEQ multiplex PCR. The sample carries tens of thousands of clones, around 90% recorded once. The origin of this receptor is a female donor in good health, enrolled as a control in a pregnancy study. The specimen comprised CD4+ T cells from peripheral blood mononuclear cells, sampled after pregnancy. The chain recombines TRBV29-1 with TRBJ2-3, with D possibly TRBD1 on 6 matching bases. The CDR3 here is CSVVRGITDTQYF. DNA for the CDR3: TGCAGCGTTGTCAGGGGCATCACAGATACGCAGTATTTT.